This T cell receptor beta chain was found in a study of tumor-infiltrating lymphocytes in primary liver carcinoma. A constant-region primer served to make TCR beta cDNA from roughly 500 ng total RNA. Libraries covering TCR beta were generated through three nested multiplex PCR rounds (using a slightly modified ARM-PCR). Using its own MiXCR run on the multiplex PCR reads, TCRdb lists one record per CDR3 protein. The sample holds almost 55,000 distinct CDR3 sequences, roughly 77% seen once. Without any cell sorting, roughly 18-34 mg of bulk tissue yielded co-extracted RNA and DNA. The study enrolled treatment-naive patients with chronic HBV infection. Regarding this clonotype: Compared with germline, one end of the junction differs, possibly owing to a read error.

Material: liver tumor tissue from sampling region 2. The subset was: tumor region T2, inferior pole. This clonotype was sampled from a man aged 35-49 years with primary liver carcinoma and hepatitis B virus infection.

CDR3 protein: CDSSLTSGQAYEQYF. The CDR3 coding sequence is TGTGACAGCAGCTTGACTAGTGGGCAGGCCTACGAGCAGTACTTC. The V call is TRBV5-1, the J call TRBJ2-7; D is perhaps TRBD2 (6 bases). Per germline, CDR1 SGHRS and CDR2 YFSETQ. The CDR3 is 15 amino acids.